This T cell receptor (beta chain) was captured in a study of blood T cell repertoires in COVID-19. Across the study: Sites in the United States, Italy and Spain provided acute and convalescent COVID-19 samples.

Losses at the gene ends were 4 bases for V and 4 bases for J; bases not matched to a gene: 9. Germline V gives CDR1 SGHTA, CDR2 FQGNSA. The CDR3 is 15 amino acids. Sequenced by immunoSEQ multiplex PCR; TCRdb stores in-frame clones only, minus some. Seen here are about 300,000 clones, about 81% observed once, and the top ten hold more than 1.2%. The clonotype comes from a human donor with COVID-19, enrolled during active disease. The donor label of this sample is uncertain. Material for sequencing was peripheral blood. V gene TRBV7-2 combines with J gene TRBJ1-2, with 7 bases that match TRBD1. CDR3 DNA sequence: TGTGCCAGCAGCTCAGCCGCCGGGACAGCCTATGGCTACACCTTC. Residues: CASSSAAGTAYGYTF.